The 27 T cell receptor beta chains presented below share a single source sample, sequenced in a study of human T cells and chemical hapten exposure (dated by TCRdb to about 2021). The meaning of the sample's time point label: patch test 2, 6 weeks after DPC sensitization. The intended sense of this specimen's treatment or condition label: therapeutic diphenylcyclopropenone sensitization with weekly scalp DPC. The library was built by means of RACE. This sample was sequenced with a NextSeq 500. TCRdb reworked the public reads: Q25 trimming with fastp, MiXCR clone assembly, productive beta chains retained. Entries that share a CDR3 protein sequence are merged under the most common genes and DNA. Recorded for this sample are about 400,000 distinct CDR3 sequences; about 6% of them occurred a single time. The ten largest clones add up to over 5.5% of the sample. This specimen was whole blood, taken in connection with sensitization to the hapten diphenylcyclopropenone (DPC). These receptors were collected from a woman aged 18-29 years with alopecia areata. Some clones in this sample may be carry-over from other donors' samples.

This clonotype occurred many times. V and J are TRBV20-1 and TRBJ1-5; 11 bases line up with TRBD1. The CDR3 totals 16 residues. V lost 1 base and J lost 0; bases outside the gene matches: 2. Germline CDR1 DFQATT, CDR2 SNEGSKA (reference sequence). CDR3 coding DNA: TGCAGTGCTAGAGCCGGACAGGGGGCTAGCAATCAGCCCCAGCATTTT. It codes for CSARAGQGASNQPQHF.

There are many counts of this clonotype. This rearrangement joins TRBV20-1 to TRBJ1-5; D gene unclear. Trimming took off 4 bases at V and 5 bases at J, with 12 bases between the two ends. This CDR3 is 13 amino acids long. Germline V gene sequence: CDR1 DFQATT, CDR2 SNEGSKA (reference sequence). The CDR3 DNA reads as TGCAGTGCTAATCCTGAAGCGGATCAGCCCCAGCATTTT. Its translation: CSANPEADQPQHF.

This sequence joins TRBV28 and TRBJ1-5; 10 bases match TRBD1. Trimming removed 3 bases from V and 9 bases from J; junction bases left unmatched: 11. CDR1 and CDR2 from the germline V gene are MDHEN and SYDVKM. CDR3 size: 16 residues. Here the CDR3 reads CASSFGDRGVNWPQHF. CDR3 nucleotides: TGTGCCAGCAGTTTCGGGGACAGGGGAGTGAATTGGCCCCAGCATTTT.

The table lists this clonotype with a few counts. The chain carries TRBV7-2 and TRBJ1-2; D gene unclear. V lost 3 bases to trimming and J lost 2 bases, with 10 bases between them. Germline V gives CDR1 SGHTA, CDR2 FQGNSA. The CDR3 runs 14 residues. In nucleotides, the CDR3 is TGTGCCAGCAGCTTTAACAGCGTGAACTATGGCTACACCTTC. It encodes CASSFNSVNYGYTF.

The CDR3 DNA is TGCGCCAGCAGCCAAGATAGCGTAGGGCAGTCTAGCACAGATACGCAGTATTTT. It is translated as CASSQDSVGQSSTDTQYF. J is TRBJ2-3 and V is TRBV4-1; D might be TRBD2 (5 bases). The length of the CDR3 is 18 residues. The V gene's germline CDR1 is MGHRA and CDR2 YSYEKL. V lost 0 bases and J 0 bases, leaving 16 bases between the germline ends.

This clonotype was observed many times. CDR3 DNA: TGCAGCGTTGAACACAGAAAAGAGACCCAGTACTTC. It specifies CSVEHRKETQYF. This chain uses TRBV29-1 with TRBJ2-5, with D unresolved. The length of the CDR3 is 12 residues. The germline gives CDR1 SQVTM, CDR2 ANQGSEA. Trimming cost V 2 bases and J 3 bases, with 7 bases left between them. The variable domain in full, with the rest retrieved from reference TRBV29-1 and TRBJ2-5, is SAVISQKPSRDICQRGTSLTIQCQVDSQVTMMFWYRQQPGQSLTLIATANQGSEATYESGFVIDKFPISRPNLTFSTLTVSNMSPEDSSIYLCSVEHRKETQYFGPGTRLLVL.

This clonotype was seen only a few times. The chain combines TRBV27 with TRBJ2-7; the match to TRBD1 covers 10 bases. In germline, CDR1 is MNHEY, CDR2 SMNVEV (reference sequence). Trimming cost V 8 bases and J 0 bases; bases outside gene matches: 4. This CDR3 has 14 amino acids. CDR3 sequence reads: CASSRTGGSYEQYF. The CDR3, as DNA: TGTGCCAGCTCTAGGACAGGGGGCTCCTACGAGCAGTACTTC.

This clonotype was counted a few times. The CDR3 sequence is CSARTRGGLIADTQYF. The CDR3 bases are TGCAGTGCTAGAACCAGGGGGGGCCTGATCGCAGATACGCAGTATTTT. V gene TRBV20-1 combines with J gene TRBJ2-3; D could derive from TRBD1 or TRBD2 (7 bases each). CDR3 size: 16 residues. Between the trimmed V and J ends, which lost 2 bases and 4 bases, there was a span of 19 bases. Per the germline V gene, CDR1 is DFQATT and CDR2 is SNEGSKA (reference sequence).

The V call is TRBV6-5, the J call TRBJ2-3; a possible D gene is TRBD2 (7 bases). Trimming stripped 6 bases from V and 4 bases from J, with 14 bases between. The germline V gene has CDR1 MNHEY and CDR2 SVGAGI. The CDR3 totals 14 residues. The CDR3 nucleotides are TGTGCCAGCAGCTCGGACGGGGGGCCAGATACGCAGTATTTT. This gives the protein CASSSDGGPDTQYF.

This clonotype was seen more than once but under ten times. The rearrangement joins TRBV12-3 or TRBV12-4 to TRBJ1-1; D is uncertain. The CDR3 extends over 12 amino acids. The V end lost 7 bases, the J end lost 1 base, and 7 bases lay between the germline ends. This CDR3 reads CASIGENTEAFF. The DNA of the CDR3 is TGTGCCAGCATCGGGGAGAACACTGAAGCTTTCTTT.

This clonotype is deemed medium-sized (0.01 to 0.1%). The chain uses TRBV4-3 and TRBJ1-3, with D possibly TRBD1 on 5 matching bases. Deletions cut 2 bases from V and 0 bases from J, with 8 bases between. The germline V gene encodes CDR1 LGHNA and CDR2 YSLEER. The CDR3 is 15 residues long. The chain's CDR3 is CASSQLGDSGNTIYF. The CDR3 nucleotides are TGCGCCAGCAGCCAACTGGGGGACTCTGGAAACACCATATATTTT.

The sample holds a few counts of this clonotype. This chain uses TRBV11-2 with TRBJ2-5; D call uncertain. Deletions cut 0 bases from V and 6 bases from J, with 11 bases between. The CDR3 has 14 amino acids. Germline V gene lookup returns CDR1 SGHAT and CDR2 FQNNGV. The CDR3 reads CASSLERETQTQYF. CDR3 nucleotides: TGTGCCAGCAGCTTAGAAAGAGAGACGCAGACCCAGTACTTC.

This clonotype appeared a few times. This chain uses TRBV21-1 with TRBJ2-7; the listed D gene, TRBD1, was not tested against the DNA. TRBV21-1 is listed as a pseudogene. The CDR3 contains 17 residues. The CDR3 protein is CASSARNGHGRNYEQYF. For the CDR3, the DNA is TGTGCCAGCAGCGCCCGAAATGGACACGGACGGAATTACGAGCAGTACTTC.

V usage is TRBV5-1 and J usage is TRBJ1-1; unclear D gene. CDR1 SGHRS and CDR2 YFSETQ come from the germline V gene. The CDR3 covers 14 residues. V was cut by 3 bases and J by 0 bases, with 9 bases left in between. DNA of the CDR3: TGCGCCAGCAGCTGGTCGAGCATGAACACTGAAGCTTTCTTT. It yields the protein CASSWSSMNTEAFF.

This clonotype was observed many times. The V gene is TRBV14, the J gene TRBJ1-1, with D hard to call. CDR3 length equals 14 residues. Germline CDR1 and CDR2: SGHDN and FVKESK. With 2 bases removed from V and 2 bases from J, the gap between germline ends came to 9 bases. CDR3 in DNA: TGTGCCAGCAGCCAATTGAGGGATAACACTGAAGCTTTCTTT. This gives the protein CASSQLRDNTEAFF.

The chain combines TRBV12-3 or TRBV12-4 with TRBJ2-1; the match to TRBD2 covers 8 bases. V lost 5 bases, J lost 6 bases, and 9 bases stayed unmatched. This CDR3 region has 15 residues. CDR3 bases: TGTGCCAGCAGTGCCGGGACTAGTCCACCCAATGAGCAGTTCTTC. Its translation: CASSAGTSPPNEQFF.

This clonotype was observed a handful of times. V usage is TRBV2 and J usage is TRBJ1-5; 7 bases map to TRBD1. Looked up from germline, CDR1 is SNHLY and CDR2 is FYNNEI. There are 17 residues in the CDR3. V dropped 5 bases and J dropped 0; count of bases not matched to a gene: 10. The CDR3 DNA reads TGTGCCAGCAGTCTCGCCCGGGACAGTGGTAGCAATCAGCCCCAGCATTTT. This gives the protein CASSLARDSGSNQPQHF.

This clonotype was recorded at least ten times. The V and J genes are TRBV6-2 or TRBV6-3 and TRBJ1-1, with 8 bases fitting TRBD1. The CDR3 totals 14 residues. V lost 3 bases and J lost 5; bases outside the gene matches: 5. CDR1 and CDR2 (germline): MNHEY, SVGEGT. The CDR3, as DNA: TGTGCCAGCAGTTATCAGGGGGCTTGGACTGAAGCTTTCTTT. This sequence encodes CASSYQGAWTEAFF.

This clonotype came up a few times. This chain links TRBV4-3 with TRBJ2-1; 8 bases line up with TRBD1. The CDR3 spans 16 residues. With V trimmed by 0 bases and J by 0 bases, 1 base remained unmatched. From germline, CDR1 is LGHNA and CDR2 YSLEER. The CDR3 DNA reads TGCGCCAGCAGCCAAGACGGACAGGGCTCCTACAATGAGCAGTTCTTC. As protein: CASSQDGQGSYNEQFF.

This clonotype was found many times. The CDR3 spells CASSVADTGTGLTEAFF. In DNA form, the CDR3 reads TGTGCCAGCAGCGTAGCGGATACCGGGACAGGCCTCACTGAAGCTTTCTTT. The genes are TRBV9 and TRBJ1-1, with TRBD1 matching 8 bases. The J segment lost 4 bases and the V segment lost 0 bases, leaving 11 bases of the junction unmatched. This CDR3 has 17 residues. Germline V gene data show CDR1 as SGDLS and CDR2 as YYNGEE.

A few counts support this clonotype. The CDR3 sequence is CASSLEGLQGTDTQYF. The CDR3, as DNA: TGCGCCAGCAGCTTGGAAGGATTGCAGGGCACAGATACGCAGTATTTT. This chain uses TRBV5-1 with TRBJ2-3; D call uncertain. The V end lost 0 bases, the J end lost 1 base, and 12 bases lay between the germline ends. The CDR3 loop spans 16 amino acids. In germline, CDR1 is SGHRS, CDR2 YFSETQ.

This clonotype appeared many times. The chain has TRBV7-6 and TRBJ2-3; TRBD1 matches 7 bases. With V trimmed by 1 base and J by 2 bases, 3 bases remained unmatched. Germline CDR1 reads SGHVS; CDR2 reads FNYEAQ. The CDR3 loop spans 15 amino acids. The CDR3 loop reads CASSLGTGITDTQYF. The DNA of the CDR3 is TGTGCCAGCAGCTTAGGGACAGGCATCACAGATACGCAGTATTTT.

The chain joins TRBV20-1 to TRBJ1-2, with 7 bases matching TRBD1. The CDR3 runs to 16 residues. Germline CDR1 DFQATT, CDR2 SNEGSKA (reference sequence). Unmatched junction bases numbered 12, after V lost 3 bases and J lost 2 bases. CDR3 sequence reads: CSARLGLGQANYGYTF. The CDR3 nucleotides read TGCAGTGCTAGGTTAGGTCTAGGACAGGCGAACTATGGCTACACCTTC.

The rearrangement uses TRBV6-1 and TRBJ1-2; perhaps TRBD1 as D (6 bases). This CDR3 is built from 15 residues. Germline V gene lookup returns CDR1 MNHNS and CDR2 SASEGT. V shed 0 bases and J shed 5 bases, with 13 bases lying between them. This chain's CDR3 is CASSEAVTGQYGYTF. In DNA, the CDR3 is TGTGCCAGCAGTGAAGCGGTCACAGGGCAATATGGCTACACCTTC.

Details on this clonotype: A read error is possible here, since a much larger clone lies one base away. The CDR3 end shows no conserved phenylalanine or tryptophan, and so a read error is likely. The chain carries TRBV2 and TRBJ2-1; 11 nucleotides agree with TRBD2. V shed 7 bases, J shed 8 bases, and the junction held 7 bases outside the gene matches. Germline V gene sequence: CDR1 SNHLY, CDR2 FYNNEI. The CDR3 contains 14 residues. The DNA for the CDR3 is TGTGCCAGCACGCCGACTAGCGGGGTGGATGAGCAGTTCCTC. Its translation: CASTPTSGVDEQFL.

This chain uses TRBV15 with TRBJ2-3; 7 positions agree with TRBD2. Germline CDR1 reads LNHNV; CDR2 reads YYDKDF (reference sequence). This CDR3 spans 17 amino acids. Losses at the gene ends were 1 base for V and 0 bases for J; bases not matched to a gene: 7. CDR3: CATSRAVAGVSTDTQYF. The CDR3 DNA sequence: TGTGCCACCAGCAGAGCCGTCGCGGGGGTAAGCACAGATACGCAGTATTTT.

The chain couples TRBV11-2 to TRBJ2-1; tentative D call: TRBD1 (5 bases). CDR3 length: 17 amino acids. Trimming left V 1 base short and J 4 bases short, with 17 bases between. Germline assignment: CDR1 SGHAT and CDR2 FQNNGV. CDR3 DNA sequence: TGTGCCAGCAGCTTAGTGGATTACAGGAAGGGGTACAATGAGCAGTTCTTC. Its protein is CASSLVDYRKGYNEQFF.